One TCR beta chain is described in this entry. The data derive from a study of blood T cell repertoires in COVID-19. V lost 4 bases to trimming and J lost 3 bases, with 11 bases between them. CDR1 is SGHRS and CDR2 is YFSETQ in the germline V gene. The CDR3 runs to 14 residues. Sequencing was performed with immunoSEQ multiplex PCR; in TCRdb, only in-frame clones are kept and a portion is missing. The table shows 5,000 or so clones, with around 89% occurring only once. Enrolled during active infection, Seattle patients were then followed longitudinally. The chain recombines TRBV5-1 with TRBJ1-5, with a weak D call TRBD1 (6 bases). This receptor was taken from a man aged 65 to 79 with COVID-19, enrolled during active disease. Source material: peripheral blood. CDR3 in amino acids: CASSPDRNNQPQHF. CDR3 coding DNA: TGCGCCAGCAGCCCGGACAGAAACAATCAGCCCCAGCATTTT.